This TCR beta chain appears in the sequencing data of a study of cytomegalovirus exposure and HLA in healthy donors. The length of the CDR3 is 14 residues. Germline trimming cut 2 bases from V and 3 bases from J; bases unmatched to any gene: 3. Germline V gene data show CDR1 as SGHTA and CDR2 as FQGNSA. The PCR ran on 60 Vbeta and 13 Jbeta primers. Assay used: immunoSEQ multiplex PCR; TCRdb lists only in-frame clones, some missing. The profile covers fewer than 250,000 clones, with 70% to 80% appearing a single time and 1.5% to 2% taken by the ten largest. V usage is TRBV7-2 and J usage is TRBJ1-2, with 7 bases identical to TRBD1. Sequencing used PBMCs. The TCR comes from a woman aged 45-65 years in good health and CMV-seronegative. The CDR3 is CASSLYTGDYGYTF. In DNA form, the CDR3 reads TGTGCCAGCAGCTTATATACAGGGGACTATGGCTACACCTTC.